This record looks at one TCR beta chain sequence and its context. Its antigen is as yet unknown. Expressed TCRB transcripts got sequenced, as all isolated RNA was reverse transcribed. Generated by immunoSEQ multiplex PCR, the TCRdb table keeps only in-frame clones and is missing some. Of hundreds of thousands of clones listed, about 14% are singletons. Central memory, naive, regulatory and stem cell-like memory CD4+ cells were sorted by CD45RO/CCR7/CD25/CD127/CD95/CD27. The data were obtained in a study of beta chain features in type 1 diabetes. Notes on the study in general: Type 1 diabetes patients showed fewer insertions and more deletions at VDJ junctions. Over-representation of high TCR-expressing cells was a possible consequence of cDNA sequencing.

This sequence was found in a man in his thirties or forties in good health. Sequences were obtained from central memory CD4+ T cells from blood.

CDR3 in DNA: TGTGCCAGCAGTCTCCAGGGACTACGGTCGGAGACCCAGTACTTC. This encodes CASSLQGLRSETQYF. The V gene is TRBV27, the J gene TRBJ2-5; 7 bases match TRBD2. With V trimmed by 5 bases and J by 5 bases, 11 bases remained unmatched. Germline loops: CDR1 MNHEY, CDR2 SMNVEV (reference sequence). CDR3 length: 15 residues.